Listed below are T cell receptor beta chains from one sample, sequenced in a study of T cell repertoires and Cas9 in healthy adults. The table came from immunoSEQ multiplex PCR; TCRdb's copy has only in-frame clones and leaves some out. Of around 25,000 clones in the sample, 90% were seen once. Specimen: CD4+ effector T cells (CD127+, CD25-, CD137-, CD154-) from PBMCs; culture status not recorded. These receptors all come from a human donor in good health. Both conserved end residues are part of each CDR3. The D gene is left open where the match is weak. Where a row states a size, it is once, few, many or the class of an expanded clone; other rows omit it.

clone_size j_call d_call v_call cdr3_aa cdr3_nt
- TRBJ1-1 - TRBV11-1 CASSLGEDGTEAFF TGTGCCAGCAGCTTAGGCGAGGATGGCACTGAAGCTTTCTTT
- TRBJ1-2 TRBD1 TRBV6-5 CASRPRDRGNYGYTF TGTGCCAGCAGACCTAGAGACAGGGGGAACTATGGCTACACCTTC
- TRBJ1-1 - TRBV5-4 CASSLEQRNTEAFF TGTGCCAGCAGCTTGGAACAACGGAACACTGAAGCTTTCTTT
- TRBJ1-2 TRBD1 TRBV12-5 CASGPGGGYGYTF TGTGCTAGTGGCCCAGGGGGGGGCTATGGCTACACCTTC
- TRBJ2-2 - TRBV7-2 CASIPATNTGELFF TGTGCCAGCATCCCGGCCACGAACACCGGGGAGCTGTTTTTT
- TRBJ2-3 TRBD1 TRBV9 CASSVKDRGSTDTQYF TGTGCCAGCAGCGTAAAGGACAGGGGTAGCACAGATACGCAGTATTTT
- TRBJ2-3 TRBD1 TRBV6-5 CASSTGADTQYF TGTGCCAGCAGTACAGGGGCAGATACGCAGTATTTT
- TRBJ1-1 TRBD1 TRBV7-2 CASSVQGALNTEAFF TGTGCCAGCAGCGTACAGGGGGCCCTGAACACTGAAGCTTTCTTT
- TRBJ2-5 TRBD2 TRBV5-4 CASSRGLGQETQYF TGTGCCAGCAGCCGTGGACTAGGCCAAGAGACCCAGTACTTC
- TRBJ1-1 - TRBV28 CASSPTVRYTEAFF TGTGCCAGCAGTCCGACTGTGAGATACACTGAAGCTTTCTTT
- TRBJ2-2 - TRBV6-5 CASSFRVGVGELFF TGTGCCAGCAGTTTCAGGGTTGGGGTCGGGGAGCTGTTTTTT
- TRBJ2-3 - TRBV6-1 CAIMRQLRTDTQYF TGTGCCATCATGAGGCAGTTGAGAACAGATACGCAGTATTTT
- TRBJ2-3 - TRBV15 CATSRDVSPNTQYF TGTGCCACCAGCAGAGATGTCTCACCGAATACGCAGTATTTT
once TRBJ2-2 - TRBV11-2 CASSAAQGWTGELFF TGTGCCAGCAGCGCAGCCCAGGGTTGGACCGGGGAGCTGTTTTTT
- TRBJ1-1 TRBD1 TRBV2 CASGTGRWPEAFF TGTGCCAGCGGGACAGGCCGTTGGCCTGAAGCTTTCTTT
- TRBJ1-6 - TRBV28 CASSRAAGNSPLHF TGTGCCAGCAGTCGGGCCGCTGGTAATTCACCCCTCCACTTT
- TRBJ2-5 TRBD2 TRBV5-4 CASSTRTSETQYF TGTGCCAGCAGCACTAGGACTAGTGAGACCCAGTACTTC
- TRBJ1-1 TRBD1 TRBV5-6 CASSLGTGRSTEAFF TGTGCCAGCAGCTTGGGGACAGGCCGCTCCACTGAAGCTTTCTTT
- TRBJ1-1 TRBD1 TRBV6-5 CASSRLDRRLPEAFF TGTGCCAGCAGTCGACTGGACAGGCGGCTACCTGAAGCTTTCTTT
- TRBJ2-2 TRBD1 TRBV4-1 CASSQDPGTATGELFF TGCGCCAGCAGCCAAGATCCTGGGACAGCCACCGGGGAGCTGTTTTTT
- TRBJ2-7 - TRBV7-2 CASSLGRATEQYF TGTGCCAGCAGCCTGGGACGAGCGACCGAGCAGTACTTC
- TRBJ2-1 TRBD1 TRBV6-1 CASSEGQLTEQFF TGTGCCAGCAGTGAGGGACAGCTCACTGAGCAGTTCTTC
- TRBJ1-1 - TRBV6-1 CASFIQTESEAFF TGTGCCAGCTTTATTCAAACAGAATCTGAAGCTTTCTTT
once TRBJ1-2 TRBD1 TRBV6-1 CASTLGTGTSYGYTF TGTGCCAGCACCCTCGGGACAGGGACATCCTATGGCTACACCTTC
once TRBJ1-3 TRBD1 TRBV7-6 CASSSRTGMDGNTIYF TGTGCCAGCAGCTCACGGACAGGGATGGATGGAAACACCATATATTTT
- TRBJ1-5 - TRBV4-1 CASSQRTGIQDQPQHF TGCGCCAGCAGCCAACGCACAGGGATTCAAGACCAGCCCCAGCATTTT
- TRBJ1-6 - TRBV19 CASSRTDINNSPLHF TGTGCCAGTAGTCGGACCGATATAAATAATTCACCCCTCCACTTT
- TRBJ2-1 - TRBV7-2 CASSLLLGGNEQFF TGTGCCAGCAGCCTCCTCCTAGGGGGCAATGAGCAGTTCTTC
- TRBJ1-5 - TRBV18 CASSPPLSRGNQPQHF TGTGCCAGCTCACCACCGTTATCGAGAGGCAATCAGCCCCAGCATTTT
- TRBJ1-6 - TRBV18 CASSPLSFSDSPLHF TGTGCCAGCTCACCATTGTCTTTCTCGGATTCACCCCTCCACTTT
- TRBJ1-2 - TRBV19 CASNVVDGATTRYGYTF TGTGCCAGTAACGTCGTGGACGGAGCTACAACCCGCTATGGCTACACCTTC
- TRBJ1-6 - TRBV28 CATSKNNSPLHF TGTGCCACCTCAAAGAACAATTCACCCCTCCACTTT
- TRBJ1-2 TRBD1 TRBV11-2 CASSIVRPQGAGDYGYTF TGTGCCAGCAGCATAGTCCGCCCCCAGGGGGCTGGGGACTATGGCTACACCTTC
- TRBJ2-5 TRBD1 TRBV7-3 CASSLPPRFRQGKQETQYF TGTGCCAGCAGCCTCCCGCCGAGGTTCCGACAGGGAAAACAAGAGACCCAGTACTTC
- TRBJ2-7 - TRBV19 CASSIDAGSFWEQYF TGTGCCAGTAGTATTGACGCCGGGTCTTTTTGGGAGCAGTACTTC
- TRBJ1-3 TRBD1 TRBV18 CASSPLLTGAGNTIYF TGTGCCAGCTCACCCCTCCTGACAGGGGCTGGAAACACCATATATTTT
- TRBJ2-1 TRBD1 TRBV2 CASSWTGGSYNEQFF TGTGCCAGCAGCTGGACAGGGGGTTCCTACAATGAGCAGTTCTTC
- TRBJ1-3 - TRBV10-3 CAITSGDGSTIYF TGTGCCATCACCTCGGGGGATGGAAGCACCATATATTTT
- TRBJ2-5 TRBD1 TRBV11-1 CASSLVGRPTGPETQYF TGTGCCAGCAGCTTAGTGGGCCGCCCGACAGGGCCGGAGACCCAGTACTTC
- TRBJ1-5 TRBD1 TRBV5-8 CASSYQGARNQPQHF TGTGCCAGCAGCTACCAGGGGGCACGCAATCAGCCCCAGCATTTT
- TRBJ2-2 - TRBV6-4 CASSQGPANTGELFF TGTGCCAGCAGCCAGGGACCCGCGAACACCGGGGAGCTGTTTTTT
once TRBJ2-5 - TRBV2 CASSEKVALRQETQYF TGTGCCAGCAGTGAAAAGGTAGCGCTCCGACAAGAGACCCAGTACTTC
- TRBJ2-5 - TRBV5-4 CATQGGGETQYF TGTGCCACCCAGGGGGGAGGGGAGACCCAGTACTTC
once TRBJ2-3 - TRBV14 CASSLRRTDTQYF TGTGCCAGCAGCCTGCGCCGCACAGATACGCAGTATTTT
- TRBJ2-3 TRBD2 TRBV7-3 CASSPQGLAADTQYF TGTGCCAGCAGCCCGCAGGGACTAGCGGCAGATACGCAGTATTTT
once TRBJ1-1 TRBD1 TRBV28 CASSSPGTGAYTEAFF TGTGCCAGCAGTTCACCCGGGACAGGGGCGTACACTGAAGCTTTCTTT
- TRBJ1-3 - TRBV30 CAWARTATEGNTIYF TGTGCCTGGGCTCGGACAGCGACGGAGGGAAACACCATATATTTT
- TRBJ1-5 - TRBV5-4 CASSFRVSQPQHF TGTGCCAGCAGCTTCCGAGTCAGTCAGCCCCAGCATTTT
- TRBJ2-4 TRBD1 TRBV5-1 CASSLYMAGGTGETKNIQYF TGCGCCAGCAGCTTGTACATGGCGGGCGGGACAGGGGAAACCAAAAACATTCAGTACTTC
- TRBJ2-2 TRBD2 TRBV4-1 CASSPNRGANTGELFF TGCGCCAGCAGCCCCAACCGGGGGGCGAACACCGGGGAGCTGTTTTTT
- TRBJ1-1 - TRBV6-1 CASRTNRDTEAFF TGTGCCAGCAGAACCAACCGGGACACTGAAGCTTTCTTT
- TRBJ2-1 - TRBV29-1 CSVDLLGQGIRFF TGCAGCGTTGACCTCCTAGGGCAGGGGATACGGTTCTTC
- TRBJ1-2 - TRBV14 CASSLLQGGNYGYTF TGTGCCAGCAGCCTACTACAGGGAGGCAACTATGGCTACACCTTC
- TRBJ1-2 - TRBV10-3 CAISEPMRGYTF TGTGCCATCAGTGAACCGATGAGGGGCTACACCTTC
- TRBJ2-7 - TRBV6-1 CASNGQRGFEQYF TGTGCCTCCAACGGGCAGCGCGGGTTCGAGCAGTACTTC
- TRBJ1-5 - TRBV5-1 CASSYGPNQPQHF TGCGCCAGCAGCTACGGACCCAATCAGCCCCAGCATTTT
- TRBJ2-3 - TRBV7-2 CASSSQTITDTQYF TGTGCCAGCAGCTCGCAGACTATCACTGATACGCAGTATTTT